The 14 T cell receptor beta chains in this list originate from one sample, sequenced in a study of PD-1 blockade in classical Hodgkin lymphoma. Every patient experienced relapse after autologous stem cell transplantation, and brentuximab vedotin exposure varied. The assay was immunoSEQ multiplex PCR, and TCRdb's table has in-frame clones only and misses some. The table lists 35,000 to 45,000 clones, approximately 70% of them singletons. The sample here was peripheral blood mononuclear cells (PBMCs), taken before the second cycle of nivolumab. The receptors shown here come from a human donor with classical Hodgkin lymphoma.

V usage is TRBV4-3 and J usage is TRBJ2-1; the D is unclear. Looked up from germline, CDR1 is LGHNA and CDR2 is YSLEER. The CDR3 totals 15 residues. V gave up 6 bases and J gave up 0 bases, with 12 bases separating them. CDR3 amino acids: CASSASLSSYNEQFF. For the CDR3, the DNA is TGCGCCAGCAGTGCCTCGCTGAGCTCCTACAATGAGCAGTTCTTC.

This clone occurred a few times. The rearrangement joins TRBV5-6 to TRBJ2-3, with 10 bases fitting TRBD2. This CDR3 spans 16 amino acids. CDR1 and CDR2 (germline): SGHDT, YYEEEE. V dropped 0 bases and J dropped 4; count of bases not matched to a gene: 5. The CDR3, as DNA: TGTGCCAGCAGCTTGGAGCAGCGGGGGGGCCCAGATACGCAGTATTTT. It specifies CASSLEQRGGPDTQYF.

V gene TRBV6-6 combines with J gene TRBJ2-3; D is unresolved. CDR1 and CDR2 (germline): MNHNY, SVGAGI (reference sequence). Between the trimmed V and J ends, which lost 6 bases and 1 base, there was a span of 8 bases. CDR3 length: 13 residues. The CDR3 loop is CASRGGGTDTQYF. The CDR3 region has the DNA TGTGCCAGCAGGGGTGGAGGCACAGATACGCAGTATTTT.

V gene TRBV7-6 combines with J gene TRBJ2-2, with unresolved D. The length of the CDR3 is 15 residues. Germline CDR1 reads SGHVS; CDR2 reads FNYEAQ. V was trimmed by 3 bases and J by 2 bases, leaving 10 bases between them. The CDR3 sequence: CASSFVADNTGELFF. In nucleotides, the CDR3 is TGTGCCAGCAGCTTTGTGGCAGATAACACCGGGGAGCTGTTTTTT.

This clone was counted ten times or more. The chain combines TRBV2 with TRBJ1-2, with a possible D match to TRBD1 (6 bases). The V and J ends lost 11 bases and 5 bases respectively, with 15 bases between them. This CDR3 has 12 amino acids. The germline gives CDR1 SNHLY, CDR2 FYNNEI. CDR3 sequence: CASYGGGYGYTF. The CDR3 DNA reads TGTGCCTCCTACGGGGGCGGATATGGCTACACCTTC.

The V call is TRBV5-4, the J call TRBJ2-3; D gene uncertain. The germline V and J ends were trimmed by 2 bases and 6 bases, with 4 bases remaining between them. CDR1 is SGHNT and CDR2 is YYREEE in the germline V gene (reference sequence). CDR3 length equals 11 residues. The chain's CDR3 is CASSFLDTQYF. CDR3 nucleotides: TGTGCCAGCAGCTTCTTGGATACGCAGTATTTT.

The chain joins TRBV30 to TRBJ2-2; the D gene is possibly TRBD1 (6 bases). The CDR3 has 13 residues. Germline assignment: CDR1 GTSNPN and CDR2 SVGIG (reference sequence). Trimming removed 2 bases at V and 3 bases at J, with 7 bases between. Here the CDR3 reads CAWSWTDTGELFF. In DNA, the CDR3 is TGTGCCTGGAGTTGGACAGACACCGGGGAGCTGTTTTTT. The variable domain in full, with the rest retrieved from reference TRBV30 and TRBJ2-2, is SQTIHQWPATLVQPVGSPLSLECTVEGTSNPNLYWYRQAAGRGLQLLFYSVGIGQISSEVPQNLSASRPQDRQFILSSKKLLLSDSGFYLCAWSWTDTGELFFGEGSRLTVL.

The rearrangement uses TRBV28 and TRBJ1-3; no clear D. Trimming stripped 5 bases from V and 0 bases from J, with 14 bases between. The germline gives CDR1 MDHEN, CDR2 SYDVKM. This CDR3 is 16 amino acids long. CDR3 in amino acids: CASSMEQPSSGNTIYF. The CDR3, as DNA: TGTGCCAGCAGTATGGAACAACCAAGCTCTGGAAACACCATATATTTT. Full variable domain (remainder filled in from reference TRBV28 and TRBJ1-3): DVKVTQSSRYLVKRTGEKVFLECVQDMDHENMFWYRQDPGLGLRLIYFSYDVKMKEKGDIPEGYSVSREKKERFSLILESASTNQTSMYLCASSMEQPSSGNTIYFGEGSWLTVV.

This clone is medium-sized within its sample. This sequence joins TRBV7-6 and TRBJ1-5; TRBD1 is a possible D gene (5 bases). Trimming pared 5 bases from V and 6 bases from J, leaving 11 bases between. CDR3 length: 13 residues. Per germline, CDR1 SGHVS and CDR2 FNYEAQ. The DNA of the CDR3 is TGTGCCAGCAGCGACGGGGGGGGTCAGCCCCAGCATTTT. Protein product: CASSDGGGQPQHF.

This clone was observed a handful of times. This chain links TRBV6-1 with TRBJ2-2; D tentatively reads TRBD1 or TRBD2 (5 bases each). This CDR3 contains 20 residues. CDR1 MNHNS and CDR2 SASEGT come from the germline V gene. Deletions cut 4 bases from V and 0 bases from J, with 24 bases between. In DNA, the CDR3 is TGTGCCAGCAGTGGACACCCCCGGGACCCCCGAGGGGCGAACACCGGGGAGCTGTTTTTT. Translating it yields CASSGHPRDPRGANTGELFF.

The chain joins TRBV5-1 to TRBJ2-4, with 8 bases aligning to TRBD2. V lost 0 bases and J lost 9; bases outside the gene matches: 2. The CDR3 runs 13 residues. The V gene's germline CDR1 is SGHRS and CDR2 YFSETQ. CDR3 sequence: CASSLDGRGIQYF. CDR3 in DNA: TGCGCCAGCAGCTTGGACGGGAGGGGCATTCAGTACTTC.

This clone was counted only a few times. V usage is TRBV9 and J usage is TRBJ1-6, with 8 nucleotides matching TRBD1. V shed 3 bases and J 4 bases; nucleotides not matched to a gene: 6. Germline assignment: CDR1 SGDLS and CDR2 YYNGEE. CDR3 length: 16 amino acids. CDR3 nucleotides: TGTGCCAGCAGCGCGGCAGGGGGCGGTTATAATTCACCCCTCCACTTT. Translation gives CASSAAGGGYNSPLHF.

This chain uses TRBV9 with TRBJ2-6, with 12 nucleotides matching TRBD2. Germline loops: CDR1 SGDLS, CDR2 YYNGEE. The junction had 8 bases not matched to a gene; V was cut back by 3 bases and J by 4 bases. The length of the CDR3 is 18 residues. CDR3 in amino acids: CASSERLAGVNGANVLTF. The CDR3 DNA reads as TGTGCCAGCAGCGAACGACTAGCGGGAGTTAACGGGGCCAACGTCCTGACTTTC.

This chain uses TRBV10-3 with TRBJ2-3; 8 nucleotides agree with TRBD1. In germline, CDR1 is ENHRY, CDR2 SYGVKD. The V and J ends lost 6 bases and 1 base, in that order; junction bases with no gene match: 6. The CDR3 loop spans 15 amino acids. CDR3 amino acids: CAIRGGQGRTDTQYF. The CDR3 DNA reads TGTGCCATCAGGGGAGGACAGGGCCGCACAGATACGCAGTATTTT.